This TCR beta chain was captured by sequencing in a study of blood T cell repertoires in COVID-19. Study background: The United States, Italy and Spain were the sources of the acute and convalescent COVID-19 samples.

Authors' analysis steps: Amplification of reference gene primers was used by the study to estimate nucleated cell counts. Some clones are missing from TCRdb's copy, which holds only in-frame ones; the method was immunoSEQ multiplex PCR. For V, J and clone size, that table is used; D and trimming come from the DNA. The sample contains over 85,000 clones, 76% of which appear only once. The clonotype was recovered from an elderly woman with acute or convalescent COVID-19. Sequences were obtained from peripheral blood.

In DNA form, the CDR3 reads TGTGCCAGCTCACCACTAGACACCGACAATGAGCAGTTCTTC. It translates to CASSPLDTDNEQFF. The rearrangement uses TRBV18 and TRBJ2-1, with D unresolved. CDR1 KGHSH and CDR2 LQKENI come from the germline V gene. The CDR3 loop spans 14 amino acids. V lost 1 base and J 5 bases, leaving 9 bases between the germline ends.